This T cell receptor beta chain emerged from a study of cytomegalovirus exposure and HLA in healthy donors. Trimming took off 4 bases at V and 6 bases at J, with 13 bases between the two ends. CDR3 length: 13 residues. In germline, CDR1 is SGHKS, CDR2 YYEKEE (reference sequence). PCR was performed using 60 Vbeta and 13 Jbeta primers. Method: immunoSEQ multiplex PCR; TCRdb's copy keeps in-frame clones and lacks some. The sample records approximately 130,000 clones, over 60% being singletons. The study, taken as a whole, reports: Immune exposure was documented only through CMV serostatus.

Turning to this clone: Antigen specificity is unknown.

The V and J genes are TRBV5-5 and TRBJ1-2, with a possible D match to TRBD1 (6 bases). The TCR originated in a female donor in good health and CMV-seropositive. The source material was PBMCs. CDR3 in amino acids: CASSRTGLDGYTF. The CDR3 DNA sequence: TGTGCCAGCAGCCGAACAGGGTTAGATGGCTACACCTTC.